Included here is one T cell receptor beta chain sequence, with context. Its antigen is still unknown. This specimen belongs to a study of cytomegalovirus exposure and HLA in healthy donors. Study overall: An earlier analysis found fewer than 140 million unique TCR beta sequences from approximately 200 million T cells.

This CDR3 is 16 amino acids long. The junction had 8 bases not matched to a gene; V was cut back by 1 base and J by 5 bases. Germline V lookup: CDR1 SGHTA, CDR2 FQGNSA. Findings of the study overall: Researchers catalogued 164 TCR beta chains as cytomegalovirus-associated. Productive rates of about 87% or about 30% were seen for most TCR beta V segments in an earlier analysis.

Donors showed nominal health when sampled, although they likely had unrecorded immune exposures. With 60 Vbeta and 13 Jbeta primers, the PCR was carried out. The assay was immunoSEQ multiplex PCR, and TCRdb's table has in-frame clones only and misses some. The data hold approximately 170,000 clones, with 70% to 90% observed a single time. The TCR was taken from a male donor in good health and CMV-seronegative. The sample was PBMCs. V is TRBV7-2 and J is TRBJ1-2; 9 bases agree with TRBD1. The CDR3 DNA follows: TGTGCCAGCAGCTTAGGGTCGGGACAGGGTGGGTATGGCTACACCTTC. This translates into CASSLGSGQGGYGYTF.